This is a list of T cell receptor beta chains from one sample in a study of blood T cell repertoires in COVID-19. The table came from immunoSEQ multiplex PCR; TCRdb's copy has only in-frame clones and leaves some out. The table lists 15,000 to 20,000 clones, roughly 90% of them singletons. Sequencing input: peripheral blood. The receptors stem from a middle-aged man with active COVID-19. Each CDR3 is given with its conserved first and last residue. Each record gives: D gene, J gene, clone size, V gene, CDR3 protein, CDR3 DNA. D genes are given only for firm matches. Size is omitted from some rows. Given values are once, few, many or a class for expanded clones.

D gene: .
J gene: TRBJ2-7
clone size: few
V gene: TRBV4-1
CDR3 protein: CASSQDDGGYEQYF
CDR3 DNA: TGCGCCAGCAGCCAAGATGATGGAGGATACGAGCAGTACTTC

D gene: .
J gene: TRBJ2-7
clone size: .
V gene: TRBV9
CDR3 protein: CASSAGDEQYF
CDR3 DNA: TGTGCCAGCAGCGCCGGGGACGAGCAGTACTTC

D gene: .
J gene: TRBJ2-7
clone size: once
V gene: TRBV25-1
CDR3 protein: CASRDTFFYEQYF
CDR3 DNA: TGTGCCAGCCGGGACACCTTTTTCTACGAGCAGTACTTC

D gene: .
J gene: TRBJ1-2
clone size: .
V gene: TRBV21-1
CDR3 protein: CASSKKDRECEYYGYTF
CDR3 DNA: TGTGCCAGCAGCAAAAAGGACAGGGAATGTGAGTACTATGGCTACACCTTC

D gene: TRBD1
J gene: TRBJ2-7
clone size: .
V gene: TRBV19
CDR3 protein: CASRDRGGEQYF
CDR3 DNA: TGTGCCAGCCGGGACAGGGGAGGAGAGCAGTACTTC

D gene: .
J gene: TRBJ2-1
clone size: .
V gene: TRBV4-1
CDR3 protein: CASNGGYNEQFF
CDR3 DNA: TGCGCCAGCAACGGGGGATACAATGAGCAGTTCTTC

D gene: TRBD2
J gene: TRBJ2-7
clone size: .
V gene: TRBV5-1
CDR3 protein: CASSTGLAYEQYF
CDR3 DNA: TGCGCCAGCAGCACGGGACTAGCGTACGAGCAGTACTTC

D gene: TRBD1
J gene: TRBJ1-6
clone size: .
V gene: TRBV7-2
CDR3 protein: CASSFSDRGRRSPLHF
CDR3 DNA: TGTGCCAGCAGCTTCTCGGACAGGGGGCGTAGGTCACCCCTCCACTTT

D gene: .
J gene: TRBJ1-6
clone size: .
V gene: TRBV4-3
CDR3 protein: CASSQISSYNSPLHF
CDR3 DNA: TGCGCCAGCAGCCAAATTAGCTCCTATAATTCACCCCTCCACTTT

D gene: TRBD1
J gene: TRBJ2-7
clone size: .
V gene: TRBV19
CDR3 protein: CASSIWQGTGKYEQYF
CDR3 DNA: TGTGCCAGTAGTATATGGCAGGGGACAGGGAAGTACGAGCAGTACTTC